A selection of T cell receptor beta chains follows, all from one sample in a study of T cells after yellow fever vaccination. TCRdb ran MiXCR on the 5' RACE reads and lists one entry per CDR3 protein. The table lists a few hundred thousand distinct CDR3 sequences, roughly 12% of them singletons. The material was PBMCs, obtained on the day of the first yellow fever vaccination. Every receptor here comes from a man between 18 and 29 years old who received the YFV17D yellow fever vaccine. Each CDR3 is given without its conserved first and last residue.

TRBV21-1	15	TRBJ2-2	ASSPGLGGPPAGELF
TRBV29-1	12	TRBJ1-3	SVEVLGSGNTIY
TRBV3-1	12	TRBJ2-2	ASRPGANTGELF
TRBV7-6	15	TRBJ2-2	ASSLEGQPRDTGELF
TRBV4-1	14	TRBJ2-2	ASAGQGARNTGELF
TRBV5-1	13	TRBJ1-5	ASSPTPLKNQPQH
TRBV6-5	12	TRBJ1-1	ASSYAGENTEAF
TRBV5-1	12	TRBJ2-3	ASSLLEGTDTQY
TRBV25-1	13	TRBJ1-1	ASSDWDRGSQSAF
TRBV12-3/TRBV12-4	14	TRBJ2-3	ASSYLGLAGQDTQY
TRBV19	12	TRBJ1-1	ASTSGFGNTEAF
TRBV20-1	12	TRBJ1-5	SARFWGEDQPQH
TRBV27	13	TRBJ2-3	ASRSGAGGPDTQY
TRBV5-1	13	TRBJ2-2	ASNPRGSDTGELF
TRBV7-2	15	TRBJ1-3	ASSLGTGGQPGNTIY
TRBV30	11	TRBJ1-5	AWSLTGNQPQH
TRBV20-1	11	TRBJ1-4	SALRQTNEKLF
TRBV19	14	TRBJ1-5	ASRIGQGDSNQPQH
TRBV25-1	12	TRBJ1-1	ASSELDSDTEAF
TRBV7-9	15	TRBJ2-1	ASSLRGQGRSYNEQF
TRBV12-3/TRBV12-4	13	TRBJ1-1	ASSSPVIENTEAF
TRBV5-4	13	TRBJ2-7	ASSLMGEDAYEQY
TRBV28	11	TRBJ1-1	ASGAQSSWAAF
TRBV7-6	13	TRBJ2-1	ASSLEGATYNEQF